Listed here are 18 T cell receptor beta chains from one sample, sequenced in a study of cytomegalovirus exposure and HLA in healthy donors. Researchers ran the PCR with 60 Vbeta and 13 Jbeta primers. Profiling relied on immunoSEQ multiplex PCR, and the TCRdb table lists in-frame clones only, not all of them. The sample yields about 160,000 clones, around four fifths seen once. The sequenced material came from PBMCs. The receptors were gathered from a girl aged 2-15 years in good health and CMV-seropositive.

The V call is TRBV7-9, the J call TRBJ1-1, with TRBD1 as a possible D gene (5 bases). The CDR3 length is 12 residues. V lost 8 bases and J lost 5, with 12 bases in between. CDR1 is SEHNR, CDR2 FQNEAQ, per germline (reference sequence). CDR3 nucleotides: TGTGCCAGCGGCCCCCGGGGGACTGAAGCTTTCTTT. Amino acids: CASGPRGTEAFF.

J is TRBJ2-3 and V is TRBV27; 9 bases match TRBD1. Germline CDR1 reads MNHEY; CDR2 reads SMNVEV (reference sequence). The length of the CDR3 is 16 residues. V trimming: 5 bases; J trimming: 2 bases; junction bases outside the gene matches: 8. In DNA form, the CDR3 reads TGTGCCAGCAGTCCAAACAGGGGGCGCGTCACAGATACGCAGTATTTT. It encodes CASSPNRGRVTDTQYF.

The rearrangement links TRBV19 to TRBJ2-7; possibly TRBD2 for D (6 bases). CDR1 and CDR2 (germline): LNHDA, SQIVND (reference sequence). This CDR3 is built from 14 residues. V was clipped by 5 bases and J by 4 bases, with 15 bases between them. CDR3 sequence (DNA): TGTGCCAGTAGTTCGGAGGGCCAGCCATACGAGCAGTACTTC. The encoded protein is CASSSEGQPYEQYF.

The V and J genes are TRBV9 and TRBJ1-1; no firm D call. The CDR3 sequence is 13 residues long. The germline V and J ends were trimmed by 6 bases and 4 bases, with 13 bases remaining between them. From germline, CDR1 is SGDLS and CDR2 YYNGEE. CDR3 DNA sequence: TGTGCCAGCAAACAGCTGGGTAGCACTGAAGCTTTCTTT. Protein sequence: CASKQLGSTEAFF.

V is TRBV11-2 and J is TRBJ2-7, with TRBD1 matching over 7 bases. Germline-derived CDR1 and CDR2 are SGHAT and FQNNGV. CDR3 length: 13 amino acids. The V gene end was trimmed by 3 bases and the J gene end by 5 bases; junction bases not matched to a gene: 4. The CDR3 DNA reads TGTGCCAGCAGCTTTATTCAGGGGGACGAGCAGTACTTC. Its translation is CASSFIQGDEQYF.

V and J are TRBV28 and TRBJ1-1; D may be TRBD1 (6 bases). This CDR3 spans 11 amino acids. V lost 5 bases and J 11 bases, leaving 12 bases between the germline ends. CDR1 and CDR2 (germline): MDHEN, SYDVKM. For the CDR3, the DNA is TGTGCCAGCAGTCCGGGGGGGCGGGCTTTCTTT. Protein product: CASSPGGRAFF.

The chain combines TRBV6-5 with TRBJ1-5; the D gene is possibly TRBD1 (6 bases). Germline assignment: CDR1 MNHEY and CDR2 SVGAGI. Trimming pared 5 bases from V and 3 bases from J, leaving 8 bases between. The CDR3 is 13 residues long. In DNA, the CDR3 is TGTGCCAGCAGTGGGACATCCAATCAGCCCCAGCATTTT. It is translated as CASSGTSNQPQHF.

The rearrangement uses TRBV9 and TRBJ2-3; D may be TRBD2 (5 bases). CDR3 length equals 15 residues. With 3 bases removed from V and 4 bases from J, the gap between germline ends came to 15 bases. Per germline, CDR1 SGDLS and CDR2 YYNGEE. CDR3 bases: TGTGCCAGCAGCGGGGAAGGTGGGCGGGCAGATACGCAGTATTTT. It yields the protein CASSGEGGRADTQYF. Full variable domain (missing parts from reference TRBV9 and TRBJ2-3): DSGVTQTPKHLITATGQRVTLRCSPRSGDLSVYWYQQSLDQGLQFLIQYYNGEERAKGNILERFSAQQFPDLHSELNLSSLELGDSALYFCASSGEGGRADTQYFGPGTRLTVL.

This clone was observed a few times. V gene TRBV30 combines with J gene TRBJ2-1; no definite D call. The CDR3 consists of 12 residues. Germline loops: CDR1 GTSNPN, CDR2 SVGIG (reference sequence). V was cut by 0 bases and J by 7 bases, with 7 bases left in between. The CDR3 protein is CAWSVHQNEQFF. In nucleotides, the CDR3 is TGTGCCTGGAGTGTACACCAAAATGAGCAGTTCTTC.

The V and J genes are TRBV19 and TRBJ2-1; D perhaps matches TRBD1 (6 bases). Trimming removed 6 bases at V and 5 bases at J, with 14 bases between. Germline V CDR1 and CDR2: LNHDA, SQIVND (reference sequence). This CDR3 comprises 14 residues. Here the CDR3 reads CASSPPGTNNEQFF. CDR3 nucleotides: TGTGCCAGTAGCCCCCCGGGGACAAACAATGAGCAGTTCTTC.

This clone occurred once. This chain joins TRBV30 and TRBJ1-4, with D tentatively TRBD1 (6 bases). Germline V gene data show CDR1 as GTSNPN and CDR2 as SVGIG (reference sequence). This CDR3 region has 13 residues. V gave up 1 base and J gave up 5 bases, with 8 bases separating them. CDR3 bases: TGTGCCTGGAGTGGACAGGAGAATGAAAAACTGTTTTTT. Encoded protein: CAWSGQENEKLFF.

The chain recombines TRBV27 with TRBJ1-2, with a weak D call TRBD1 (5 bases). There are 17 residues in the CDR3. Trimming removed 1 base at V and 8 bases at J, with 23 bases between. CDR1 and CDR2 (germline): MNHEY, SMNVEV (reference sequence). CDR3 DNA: TGTGCCAGCAGTTTATTGGGGGGTGGCCCAATAATTGGGGGCTACACCTTC. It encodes CASSLLGGGPIIGGYTF.

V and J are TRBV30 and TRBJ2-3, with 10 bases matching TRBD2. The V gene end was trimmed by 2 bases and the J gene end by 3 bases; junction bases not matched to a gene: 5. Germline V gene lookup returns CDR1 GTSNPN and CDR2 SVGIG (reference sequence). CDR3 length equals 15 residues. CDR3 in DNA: TGTGCCTGGAGTTCTAGCGGGAGCTGGACAGATACGCAGTATTTT. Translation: CAWSSSGSWTDTQYF. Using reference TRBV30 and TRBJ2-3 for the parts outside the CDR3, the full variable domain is SQTIHQWPATLVQPVGSPLSLECTVEGTSNPNLYWYRQAAGRGLQLLFYSVGIGQISSEVPQNLSASRPQDRQFILSSKKLLLSDSGFYLCAWSSSGSWTDTQYFGPGTRLTVL.

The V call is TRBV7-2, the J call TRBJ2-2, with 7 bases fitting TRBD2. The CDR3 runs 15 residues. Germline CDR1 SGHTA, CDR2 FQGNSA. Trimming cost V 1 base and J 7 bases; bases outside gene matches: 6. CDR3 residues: CASSLGLAEIGELFF. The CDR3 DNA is TGTGCCAGCAGCTTAGGGCTAGCGGAGATCGGGGAGCTGTTTTTT.

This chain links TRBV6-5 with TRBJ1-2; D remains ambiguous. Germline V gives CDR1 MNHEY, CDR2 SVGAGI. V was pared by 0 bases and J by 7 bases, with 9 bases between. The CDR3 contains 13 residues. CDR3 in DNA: TGTGCCAGCAGTTACTCTCCGGACTTTGGCTACACCTTC. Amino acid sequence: CASSYSPDFGYTF.

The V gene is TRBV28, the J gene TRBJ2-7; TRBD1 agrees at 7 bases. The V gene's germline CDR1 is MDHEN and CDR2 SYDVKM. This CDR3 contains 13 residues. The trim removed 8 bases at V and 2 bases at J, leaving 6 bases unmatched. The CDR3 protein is CASGPTGPYEQYF. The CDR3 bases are TGTGCCAGCGGACCGACAGGGCCCTACGAGCAGTACTTC.

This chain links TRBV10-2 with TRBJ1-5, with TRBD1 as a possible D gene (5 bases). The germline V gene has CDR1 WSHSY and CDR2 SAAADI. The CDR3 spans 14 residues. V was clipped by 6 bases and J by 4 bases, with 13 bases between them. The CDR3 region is CASRAGLGNQPQHF. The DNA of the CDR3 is TGCGCCAGCAGGGCAGGGTTAGGAAATCAGCCCCAGCATTTT.

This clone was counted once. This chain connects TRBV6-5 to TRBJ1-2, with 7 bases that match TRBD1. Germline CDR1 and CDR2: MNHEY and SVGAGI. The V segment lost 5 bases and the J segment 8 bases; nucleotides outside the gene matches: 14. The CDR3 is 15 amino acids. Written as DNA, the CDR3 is TGTGCCAGCAGTCCCTCCCGAAGGCAGGGGGTCGGCTACACCTTC. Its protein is CASSPSRRQGVGYTF.